This T cell receptor (beta chain) came from a study of blood T cell repertoires in COVID-19. About the research overall: Material from acute and convalescent COVID-19 was sourced from the United States, Italy and Spain. In each case, the material was cDNA or gDNA derived from T cells, B-cell-depleted T cells, or PBMCs.

The V gene's germline CDR1 is MGHRA and CDR2 YSYEKL. The CDR3 sequence is 18 residues long. Unmatched junction bases numbered 16, after V lost 4 bases and J lost 7 bases. As handled by the study authors: Amplified reference gene primers provided the basis for estimating nucleated cell counts. Repertoires were generated with immunoSEQ multiplex PCR, while TCRdb's copy carries only in-frame clones and drops some. V, J and clone size reflect that table, while D and trimming were determined from the DNA. In the table there are some 330,000 clones, 85% to 90% of which are singletons. Followed over time, Seattle patients had been enrolled while infection was active.

The sequenced sample consisted of peripheral blood. This clonotype was obtained from a woman in her twenties or thirties with COVID-19, enrolled during active disease. The chain recombines TRBV4-1 with TRBJ2-2, with 9 bases that match TRBD1. The DNA for the CDR3 is TGCGCCAGCAGCCGGGGACGGGGGACAGGGTCAAGTGGCGGGGAGCTGTTTTTT. Translation: CASSRGRGTGSSGGELFF.